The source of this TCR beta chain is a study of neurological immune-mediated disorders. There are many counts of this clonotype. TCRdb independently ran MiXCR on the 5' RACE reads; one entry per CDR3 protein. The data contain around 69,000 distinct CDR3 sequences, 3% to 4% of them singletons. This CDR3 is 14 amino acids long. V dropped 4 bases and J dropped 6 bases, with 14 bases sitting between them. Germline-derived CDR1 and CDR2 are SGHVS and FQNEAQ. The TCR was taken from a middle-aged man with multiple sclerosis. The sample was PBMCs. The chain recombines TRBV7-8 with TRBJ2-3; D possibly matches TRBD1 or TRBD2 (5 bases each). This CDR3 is CASSSGTSVDTQYF. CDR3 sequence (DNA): TGTGCCAGCAGCTCCGGGACCTCGGTGGATACGCAGTATTTT. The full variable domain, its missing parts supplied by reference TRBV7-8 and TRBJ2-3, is GAGVSQSPRYKVAKRGQDVALRCDPISGHVSLFWYQQALGQGPEFLTYFQNEAQLDKSGLPSDRFFAERPEGSVSTLKIQRTQQEDSAVYLCASSSGTSVDTQYFGPGTRLTVL.